This record looks at one TCR beta chain sequence and its context. Original processing notes: Amplifying reference gene primers gave estimates of nucleated cell counts. The data were produced by immunoSEQ multiplex PCR, yet TCRdb's version contains in-frame clones alone and is incomplete. That table is the source of V, J and clone size, and D and trimming were worked out from the DNA. The data contain around 50,000 clones, about three quarters of them singletons. The record originates from a study of blood T cell repertoires in COVID-19. The overall study: From the United States, Italy and Spain came samples of acute and convalescent COVID-19. PBMCs, B-cell-depleted T cells, or T cells provided the cDNA or gDNA that made up the material.

The source is a human donor with active or convalescent COVID-19. The donor label of this sample is uncertain. The specimen sequenced was peripheral blood.

The CDR3 region has the DNA TGTGCCAGCAGCCAAGGACAGGTTGTCAATGAGCAGTTCTTC. As protein: CASSQGQVVNEQFF. The chain is built from TRBV11-2 and TRBJ2-1; 7 bases map to TRBD1. V shed 5 bases and J 6 bases; nucleotides not matched to a gene: 7. Germline V gene lookup returns CDR1 SGHAT and CDR2 FQNNGV. CDR3 length: 14 amino acids.